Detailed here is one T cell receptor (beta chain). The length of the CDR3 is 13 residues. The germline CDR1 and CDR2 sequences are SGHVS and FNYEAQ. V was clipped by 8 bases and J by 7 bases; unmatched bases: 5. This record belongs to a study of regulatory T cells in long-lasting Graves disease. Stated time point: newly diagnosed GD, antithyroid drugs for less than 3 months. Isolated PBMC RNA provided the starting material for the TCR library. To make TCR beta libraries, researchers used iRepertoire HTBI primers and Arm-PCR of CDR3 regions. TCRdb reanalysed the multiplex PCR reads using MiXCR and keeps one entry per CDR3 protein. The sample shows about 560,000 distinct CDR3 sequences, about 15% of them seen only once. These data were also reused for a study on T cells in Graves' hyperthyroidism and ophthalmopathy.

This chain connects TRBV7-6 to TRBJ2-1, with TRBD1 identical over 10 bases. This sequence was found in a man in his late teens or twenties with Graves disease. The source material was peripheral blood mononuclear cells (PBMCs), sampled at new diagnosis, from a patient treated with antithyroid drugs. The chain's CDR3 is CASSRTGGNEQFF. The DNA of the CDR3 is TGTGCCAGCTCCCGGACAGGGGGGAATGAGCAGTTCTTC.